What follows are 17 T cell receptor beta chains derived from one specimen sequenced in a study of cytomegalovirus exposure and HLA in healthy donors. Researchers ran the PCR with 60 Vbeta and 13 Jbeta primers. Sequenced by immunoSEQ multiplex PCR; TCRdb stores in-frame clones only, minus some. Altogether about 140,000 clones are present, roughly 80% being singletons, with the ten largest covering less than 1.5%. The source material was PBMCs. Every receptor here comes from a female donor in good health and CMV-seronegative.

This chain joins TRBV19 and TRBJ2-3; D is possibly TRBD1 (5 bases). V lost 7 bases and J lost 0, with 11 bases in between. The CDR3 runs to 14 residues. Germline loops: CDR1 LNHDA, CDR2 SQIVND (reference sequence). This chain's CDR3 is CASISTESTDTQYF. The CDR3 bases are TGTGCCAGTATCTCGACAGAAAGCACAGATACGCAGTATTTT.

This chain links TRBV28 with TRBJ1-2, with 10 bases fitting TRBD1. CDR1 is MDHEN and CDR2 is SYDVKM in the germline V gene. The CDR3 extends over 16 amino acids. J was trimmed by 3 bases and V by 5 bases; bases with no gene match: 9. The CDR3 DNA reads as TGTGCCAGCAGTACCCTACCGGGACAGGGGTACTATGGCTACACCTTC. It specifies CASSTLPGQGYYGYTF.

This chain uses TRBV19 with TRBJ1-5; the match to TRBD1 covers 8 bases. The CDR3 has 15 amino acids. V lost 3 bases, J lost 7 bases, and 8 bases stayed unmatched. Germline assignment: CDR1 LNHDA and CDR2 SQIVND (reference sequence). The CDR3 nucleotides read TGTGCCAGTAGTATTGGGGGGACAGGCCCACAGCCCCAGCATTTT. Protein product: CASSIGGTGPQPQHF.

This chain uses TRBV6-1 with TRBJ1-5; no firm D call. The germline V gene has CDR1 MNHNS and CDR2 SASEGT. V was cut by 8 bases and J by 2 bases, with 7 bases left in between. The CDR3 contains 12 residues. The CDR3 DNA reads TGTGCCAGCCTAGGTGGCAATCAGCCCCAGCATTTT. This encodes CASLGGNQPQHF.

This clone was seen once. This chain links TRBV6-5 with TRBJ2-4, with TRBD1 matching over 9 bases. Germline CDR1 is MNHEY and CDR2 is SVGAGI. CDR3 length equals 16 residues. V dropped 0 bases and J dropped 3; count of bases not matched to a gene: 3. This CDR3 is CASSYSTGGNKNIQYF. CDR3 coding DNA: TGTGCCAGCAGTTACTCGACAGGGGGAAACAAAAACATTCAGTACTTC.

This chain links TRBV7-9 with TRBJ2-1; possibly TRBD2 for D (5 bases). This CDR3 spans 14 amino acids. CDR1 SEHNR and CDR2 FQNEAQ come from the germline V gene (reference sequence). Trimming removed 4 bases from V and 7 bases from J, with 14 bases in between. The chain's CDR3 is CASSSTLAGNEQFF. CDR3 DNA sequence: TGTGCCAGCAGCTCCACCCTAGCTGGAAATGAGCAGTTCTTC.

This chain uses TRBV5-4 with TRBJ2-6; a weak D match, TRBD1 (5 bases). Germline CDR1 and CDR2: SGHNT and YYREEE (reference sequence). The V end lost 0 bases, the J end lost 3 bases, and 13 bases lay between the germline ends. The CDR3 runs 17 residues. CDR3 protein: CASSLVGVRFGANVLTF. The DNA for the CDR3 is TGTGCCAGCAGCTTGGTAGGGGTCCGTTTTGGGGCCAACGTCCTGACTTTC.

This chain connects TRBV10-3 to TRBJ2-1; a weak D match, TRBD1 (5 bases). The germline V gene has CDR1 ENHRY and CDR2 SYGVKD. V was shortened by 8 bases and J by 6 bases, with 14 bases between the two germline ends. The CDR3 has 13 amino acids. CDR3 DNA: TGTGCCATCCGACAGACCGACTTCAATGAGCAGTTCTTC. Encoded protein: CAIRQTDFNEQFF.

This clone came up once. The V gene is TRBV5-6, the J gene TRBJ1-1, with TRBD1 matching over 8 bases. The CDR3 is 14 residues long. The germline V gene has CDR1 SGHDT and CDR2 YYEEEE. V was clipped by 2 bases and J by 3 bases; unmatched bases: 3. The CDR3 region has the DNA TGTGCCAGCAGCTTACAGGGGGGAGACACTGAAGCTTTCTTT. Translation gives CASSLQGGDTEAFF.

The chain carries TRBV2 and TRBJ2-7; D might be TRBD2 (5 bases). Germline V gives CDR1 SNHLY, CDR2 FYNNEI. Trimming cost V 6 bases and J 0 bases, with 12 bases left between them. There are 14 residues in the CDR3. The CDR3: CASRGPRGSYEQYF. CDR3 sequence (DNA): TGTGCCAGCAGGGGCCCTCGGGGCTCCTACGAGCAGTACTTC.

V usage is TRBV2 and J usage is TRBJ2-7; D call uncertain. CDR1 is SNHLY, CDR2 FYNNEI, per germline. Trimming pared 4 bases from V and 8 bases from J, leaving 18 bases between. This CDR3 is built from 14 residues. The CDR3 nucleotides are TGTGCCAGCAGTGGCGGAAGCCTTTTTAAGAAGCAGTACTTC. Its translation: CASSGGSLFKKQYF.

The gene calls are TRBV7-3 and TRBJ2-3, with 11 bases identical to TRBD2. This CDR3 comprises 15 residues. Germline trimming cut 5 bases from V and 2 bases from J; bases unmatched to any gene: 3. From germline, CDR1 is SGHTA and CDR2 FQGTGA. This CDR3 is CASSVLAGVTDTQYF. CDR3 coding DNA: TGTGCCAGCAGCGTACTAGCGGGAGTCACAGATACGCAGTATTTT.

This chain connects TRBV13 to TRBJ2-1; 9 bases are a match to TRBD2. V was pared by 3 bases and J by 5 bases, with 11 bases of the junction left unmatched. Germline V gives CDR1 PRHDT, CDR2 FYEKMQ (reference sequence). The CDR3 is made up of 17 amino acids. The CDR3 reads CASSFNLAGEHNNEQFF. CDR3 DNA sequence: TGTGCCAGCAGCTTCAACTTAGCGGGAGAACATAACAATGAGCAGTTCTTC.

As DNA, the CDR3 is TGCGCCAGCAGCCCGACGACAGGGGCGTCTGGAAACACCATATATTTT. This translates into CASSPTTGASGNTIYF. This rearrangement joins TRBV5-1 to TRBJ1-3; 8 bases are a match to TRBD1. The V gene end was trimmed by 4 bases and the J gene end by 1 base; junction bases not matched to a gene: 7. This CDR3 comprises 16 residues. The germline CDR1 and CDR2 sequences are SGHRS and YFSETQ. Combining the CDR3 with reference TRBV5-1 and TRBJ1-3 gives the whole variable domain KAGVTQTPRYLIKTRGQQVTLSCSPISGHRSVSWYQQTPGQGLQFLFEYFSETQRNKGNFPGRFSGRQFSNSRSEMNVSTLELGDSALYLCASSPTTGASGNTIYFGEGSWLTVV.

In its sample, this clone was seen a few times. This chain links TRBV5-1 with TRBJ1-3; no reliable D call. The CDR3 is 13 residues long. The ends were cut back, 2 bases at V and 4 bases at J, with 7 bases in the middle. Germline CDR1 is SGHRS and CDR2 is YFSETQ. CDR3 DNA: TGCGCCAGCAGCTTAGAGTCCGGAAACACCATATATTTT. Protein product: CASSLESGNTIYF.

The rearrangement joins TRBV5-6 to TRBJ1-2; TRBD1 matches 7 bases. V shed 4 bases and J 2 bases; nucleotides not matched to a gene: 5. The germline CDR1 and CDR2 sequences are SGHDT and YYEEEE. The CDR3 covers 14 residues. CDR3 coding DNA: TGTGCCAGCAGCCGCAGGGGGTCCAACTATGGCTACACCTTC. Translation gives CASSRRGSNYGYTF.

The chain carries TRBV27 and TRBJ2-7; D call uncertain. Trimming cost V 4 bases and J 0 bases, with 13 bases left between them. The germline V gene encodes CDR1 MNHEY and CDR2 SMNVEV (reference sequence). The CDR3 runs 15 residues. CDR3 coding DNA: TGTGCCAGCAGTTCCCTGCGCGGAGCCTCCTACGAGCAGTACTTC. It is translated as CASSSLRGASYEQYF.